This TCR beta chain was profiled in a study of blood T cells in healthy people across ages. Study as a whole: Through template switching, about one barcoded beta molecule was captured per two T cells, as measured in model experiments.

General study results and limits: With age, beta diversity per million T cells declined roughly linearly, significantly by approximately 40.

A second PCR of about 6 to 12 cycles used a sample-barcoded 5' primer and a J-beta primer mix. Each CDR3 protein gets one entry after TCRdb re-called the 5' RACE reads with MiXCR. The table shows about 1,600,000 distinct CDR3 sequences, with 42% occurring only once. To note about this clonotype: Its target is not known.

CDR1 is SEHNR, CDR2 FQNEAQ, per germline (reference sequence). Trimming shortened V by 1 base and J by 8 bases, and 15 bases separated the two germline ends. The CDR3 extends over 14 amino acids. Extractions gave at least 5.5 micrograms of total RNA per sample. The TCR comes from a woman between 18 and 29 years old in good health. The chain combines TRBV7-9 with TRBJ2-7; D perhaps matches TRBD1 (6 bases). Sequenced input: blood. The CDR3 here is CASSLDRAPGQQYF. The CDR3 nucleotides are TGTGCCAGCAGCTTAGACAGGGCCCCCGGTCAGCAGTACTTC.